Reported below is one TCR beta chain. These data originate in a study of OX40 agonist ivuxolimab in advanced cancers. Background on the study: The patients got ivuxolimab, which is an agonistic anti-OX40 (CD134) antibody. Patients were treated with intravenous ivuxolimab, dosed at 0.01 to 10 mg/kg and infused every 2 weeks.

Blood sampling was done at baseline, cycle 4 day 1, and cycle 7 day 1. Sequencing was performed with immunoSEQ multiplex PCR; in TCRdb, only in-frame clones are kept and a portion is missing. The data contain about 100,000 clones, less than 95% of them singletons. The sequencing used CD4+ or CD8+ T cells sorted from blood, collected in a trial of the OX40 agonist ivuxolimab. This TCR was recovered from an adult with an advanced solid tumor such as melanoma, head and neck, liver or kidney cancer.

CDR3 nucleotide sequence: TGTGCCAGCAGCTTTCTTGACTGGGGTGGCTACACCTTC. Translating gives CASSFLDWGGYTF. This sequence joins TRBV11-3 and TRBJ1-2; D uncertain. The V end lost 3 bases, the J end lost 7 bases, and 12 bases lay between the germline ends. From germline, CDR1 is SGHNT and CDR2 YENEEA. The CDR3 runs 13 residues.